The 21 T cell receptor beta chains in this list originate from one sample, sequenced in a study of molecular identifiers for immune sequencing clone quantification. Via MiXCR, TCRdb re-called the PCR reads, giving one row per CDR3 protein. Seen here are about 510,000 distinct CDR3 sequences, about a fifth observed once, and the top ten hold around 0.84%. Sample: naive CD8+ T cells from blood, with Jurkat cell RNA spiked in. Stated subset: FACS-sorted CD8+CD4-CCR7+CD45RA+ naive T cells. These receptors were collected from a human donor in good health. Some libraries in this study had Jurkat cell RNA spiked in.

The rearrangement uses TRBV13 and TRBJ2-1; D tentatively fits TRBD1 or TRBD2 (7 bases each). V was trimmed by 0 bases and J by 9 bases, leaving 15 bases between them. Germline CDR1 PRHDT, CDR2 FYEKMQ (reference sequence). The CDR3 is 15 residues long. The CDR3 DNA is TGTGCCAGCAGCTTAGGGGGAGGGACAGCTTTTGAGCAGTTCTTC. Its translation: CASSLGGGTAFEQFF.

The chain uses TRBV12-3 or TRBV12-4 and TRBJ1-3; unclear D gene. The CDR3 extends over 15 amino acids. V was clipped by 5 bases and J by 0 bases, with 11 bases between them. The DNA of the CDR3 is TGTGCCAGCAGTACCGGACCGAGCTCTGGAAACACCATATATTTT. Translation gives CASSTGPSSGNTIYF.

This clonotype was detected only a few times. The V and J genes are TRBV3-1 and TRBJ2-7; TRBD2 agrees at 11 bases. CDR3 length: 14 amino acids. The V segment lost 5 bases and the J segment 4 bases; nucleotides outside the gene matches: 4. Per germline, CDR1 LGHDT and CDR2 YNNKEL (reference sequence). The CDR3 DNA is TGTGCCAGCAGCGCGGGACTAGCGGATTACGAGCAGTACTTC. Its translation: CASSAGLADYEQYF.

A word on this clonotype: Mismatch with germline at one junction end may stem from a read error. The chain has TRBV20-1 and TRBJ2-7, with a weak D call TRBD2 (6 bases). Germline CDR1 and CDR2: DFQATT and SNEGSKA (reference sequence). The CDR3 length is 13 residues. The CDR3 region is CSAGDWDLSGQYF. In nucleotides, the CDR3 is TGCAGTGCTGGAGATTGGGACTTAAGTGGGCAGTACTTC.

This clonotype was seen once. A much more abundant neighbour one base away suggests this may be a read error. CDR3 coding DNA: TGTGCCAGCAGACCTACAGAGAACACCGGGGAGCTGGTTTTT. Translating gives CASRPTENTGELVF. The chain recombines TRBV12-3 or TRBV12-4 with TRBJ2-2; possible D gene TRBD2, 5 bases. The CDR3 is 14 residues long.

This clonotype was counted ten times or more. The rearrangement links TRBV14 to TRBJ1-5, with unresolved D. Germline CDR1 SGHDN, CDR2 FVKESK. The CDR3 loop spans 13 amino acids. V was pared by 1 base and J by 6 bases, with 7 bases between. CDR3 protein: CASSQGEGQPQHF. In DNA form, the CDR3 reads TGTGCCAGCAGCCAAGGGGAGGGTCAGCCCCAGCATTTT.

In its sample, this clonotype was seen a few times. The CDR3 sequence: CASSSEYEQYF. The CDR3 DNA reads as TGTGCCAGCAGCTCCGAATACGAGCAGTACTTC. The chain uses TRBV7-6 and TRBJ2-7; no clear D. This CDR3 region has 11 residues. Between the trimmed V and J ends, which lost 4 bases and 4 bases, there was a span of 5 bases. Germline lookup yields CDR1 SGHVS and CDR2 FNYEAQ.

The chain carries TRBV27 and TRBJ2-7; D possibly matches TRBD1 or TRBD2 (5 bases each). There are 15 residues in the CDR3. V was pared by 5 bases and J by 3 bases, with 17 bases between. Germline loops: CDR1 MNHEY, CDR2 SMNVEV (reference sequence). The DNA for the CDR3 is TGTGCCAGCAGTACCCGGGACCCGGTGGTCTACGAGCAGTACTTC. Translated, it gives CASSTRDPVVYEQYF.

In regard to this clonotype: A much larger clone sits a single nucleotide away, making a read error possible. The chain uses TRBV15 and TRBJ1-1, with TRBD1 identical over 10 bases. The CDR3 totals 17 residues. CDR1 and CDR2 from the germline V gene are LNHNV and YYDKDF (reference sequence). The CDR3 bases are TGTGCCACCAGCAGAGATCGGGTGACAGGGGGCGTTTTTGAAGCTCTCTTT. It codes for CATSRDRVTGGVFEALF.

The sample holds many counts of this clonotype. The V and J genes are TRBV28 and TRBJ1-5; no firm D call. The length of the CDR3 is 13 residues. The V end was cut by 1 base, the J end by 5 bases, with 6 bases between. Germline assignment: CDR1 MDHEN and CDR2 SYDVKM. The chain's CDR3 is CASSLYADQPQHF. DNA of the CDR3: TGTGCCAGCAGTTTATACGCTGATCAGCCCCAGCATTTT.

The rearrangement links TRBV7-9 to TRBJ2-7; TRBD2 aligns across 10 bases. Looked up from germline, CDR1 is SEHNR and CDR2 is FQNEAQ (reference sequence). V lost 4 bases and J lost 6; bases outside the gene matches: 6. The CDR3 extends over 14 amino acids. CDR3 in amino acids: CASSSAGGPGEQYF. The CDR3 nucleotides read TGTGCCAGCAGCTCAGCGGGGGGGCCAGGCGAGCAGTACTTC.

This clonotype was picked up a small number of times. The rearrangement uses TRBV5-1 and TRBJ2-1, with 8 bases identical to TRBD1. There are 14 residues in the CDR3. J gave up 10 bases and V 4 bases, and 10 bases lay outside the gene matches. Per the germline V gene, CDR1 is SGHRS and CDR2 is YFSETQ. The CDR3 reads CASSEDRGWNEQFF. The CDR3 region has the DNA TGCGCCAGCAGCGAAGACAGGGGTTGGAACGAGCAGTTCTTC. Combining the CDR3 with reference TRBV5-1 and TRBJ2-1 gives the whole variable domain KAGVTQTPRYLIKTRGQQVTLSCSPISGHRSVSWYQQTPGQGLQFLFEYFSETQRNKGNFPGRFSGRQFSNSRSEMNVSTLELGDSALYLCASSEDRGWNEQFFGPGTRLTVL.

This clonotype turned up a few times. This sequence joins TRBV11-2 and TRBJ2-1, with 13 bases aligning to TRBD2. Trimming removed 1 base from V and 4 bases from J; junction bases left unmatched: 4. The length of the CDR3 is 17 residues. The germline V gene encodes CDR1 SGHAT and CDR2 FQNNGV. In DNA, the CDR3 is TGTGCCAGCAGCTTAGTCGGGGGACTAGCGGGGTACAATGAGCAGTTCTTC. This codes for CASSLVGGLAGYNEQFF.

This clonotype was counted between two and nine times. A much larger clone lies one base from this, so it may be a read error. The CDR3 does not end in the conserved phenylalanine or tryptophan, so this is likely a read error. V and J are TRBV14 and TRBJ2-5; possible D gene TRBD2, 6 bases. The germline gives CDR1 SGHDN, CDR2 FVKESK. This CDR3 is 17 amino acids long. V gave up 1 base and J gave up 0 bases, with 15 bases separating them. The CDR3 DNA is TGTGCCAGCAGCCAAGGAGAATTGCGGGAAGACCAAGAGACCCAGTACTCC. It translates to CASSQGELREDQETQYS.

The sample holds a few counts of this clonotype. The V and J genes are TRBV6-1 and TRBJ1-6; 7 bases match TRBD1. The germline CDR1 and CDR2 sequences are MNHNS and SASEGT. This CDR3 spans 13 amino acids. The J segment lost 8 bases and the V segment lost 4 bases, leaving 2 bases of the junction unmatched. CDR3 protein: CASSGQGYSPLHF. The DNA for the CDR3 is TGTGCCAGCAGTGGACAGGGTTATTCACCCCTCCACTTT.

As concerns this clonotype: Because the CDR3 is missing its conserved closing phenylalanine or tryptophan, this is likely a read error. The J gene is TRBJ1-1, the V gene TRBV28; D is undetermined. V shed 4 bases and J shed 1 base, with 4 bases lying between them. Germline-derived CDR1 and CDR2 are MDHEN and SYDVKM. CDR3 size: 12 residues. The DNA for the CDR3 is TGTGCCAGCAGTTATGGGAACACTGAAGCTTTCTCT. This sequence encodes CASSYGNTEAFS.

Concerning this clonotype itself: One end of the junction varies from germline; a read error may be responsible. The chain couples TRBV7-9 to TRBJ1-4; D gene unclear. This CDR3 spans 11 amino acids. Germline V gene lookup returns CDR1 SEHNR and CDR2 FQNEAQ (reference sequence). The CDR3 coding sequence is TGTGGCAGCAGCTTTACTGAAAAACTGTTTTTT. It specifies CGSSFTEKLFF. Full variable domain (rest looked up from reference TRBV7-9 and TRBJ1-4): DTGVSQNPRHKITKRGQNVTFRCDPISEHNRLYWYRQTLGQGPEFLTYFQNEAQLEKSRLLSDRFSAERPKGSFSTLEIQRTEQGDSAMYLCGSSFTEKLFFGSGTQLSVL.

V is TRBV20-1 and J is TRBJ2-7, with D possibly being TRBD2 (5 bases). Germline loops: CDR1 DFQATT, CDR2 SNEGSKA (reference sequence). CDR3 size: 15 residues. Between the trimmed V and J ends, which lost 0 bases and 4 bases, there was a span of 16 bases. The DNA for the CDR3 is TGCAGTGCTAGAGACGGACTGTCTGGCGGGTACGAGCAGTACTTC. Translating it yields CSARDGLSGGYEQYF.

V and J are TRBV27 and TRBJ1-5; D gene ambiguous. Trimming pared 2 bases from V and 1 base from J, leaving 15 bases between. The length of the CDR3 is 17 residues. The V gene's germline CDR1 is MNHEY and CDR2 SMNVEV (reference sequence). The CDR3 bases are TGTGCCAGCAGTTTACAACACCCAGCGATGAGCAATCAGCCCCAGCATTTT. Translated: CASSLQHPAMSNQPQHF.

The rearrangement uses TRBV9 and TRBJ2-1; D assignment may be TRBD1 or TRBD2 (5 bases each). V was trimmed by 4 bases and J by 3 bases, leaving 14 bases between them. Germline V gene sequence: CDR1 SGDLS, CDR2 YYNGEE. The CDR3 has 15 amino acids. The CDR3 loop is CASSPEGIVYNEQFF. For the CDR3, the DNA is TGTGCCAGCAGCCCCGAGGGGATAGTCTACAATGAGCAGTTCTTC.

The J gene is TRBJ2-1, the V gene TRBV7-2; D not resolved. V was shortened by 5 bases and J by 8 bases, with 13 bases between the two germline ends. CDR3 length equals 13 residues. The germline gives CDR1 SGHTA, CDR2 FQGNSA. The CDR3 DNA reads TGTGCCAGCAGCCCCCCTCTTACCCATGAGCAGTTCTTC. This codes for CASSPPLTHEQFF. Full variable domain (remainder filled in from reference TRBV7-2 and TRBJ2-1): GAGVSQSPSNKVTEKGKDVELRCDPISGHTALYWYRQSLGQGLEFLIYFQGNSAPDKSGLPSDRFSAERTGGSVSTLTIQRTQQEDSAVYLCASSPPLTHEQFFGPGTRLTVL.